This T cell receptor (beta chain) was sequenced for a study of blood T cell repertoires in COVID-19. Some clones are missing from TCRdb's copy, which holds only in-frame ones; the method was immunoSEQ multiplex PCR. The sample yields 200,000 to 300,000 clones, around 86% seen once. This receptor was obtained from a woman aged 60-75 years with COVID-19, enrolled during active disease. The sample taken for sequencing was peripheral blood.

CDR3 nucleotide sequence: TGTGCCAGCAGGCTCGGCGGAAGCTCCTACAATGAGCAGTTCTTC. Amino acids: CASRLGGSSYNEQFF. This chain uses TRBV27 with TRBJ2-1, with D uncertain. CDR1 and CDR2 from the germline V gene are MNHEY and SMNVEV (reference sequence). The ends were cut back, 6 bases at V and 0 bases at J, with 12 bases in the middle. CDR3 length equals 15 residues.